Reported below is one TCR beta chain. Antigen unknown. PCR was run on genomic DNA. A primer set of 30 forward and 13 reverse primers amplified the CDR3. TCRdb passed the multiplex PCR reads through MiXCR, listing each CDR3 protein once. The table shows 270,000 or so distinct CDR3 sequences, with around 47% occurring only once. The data were obtained in a study of type 1 and type 2 diabetes patients. Across the whole study: The cohort mixed type 1 diabetes, type 2 diabetes and nondiabetic donors.

Other autoimmune diseases and infections within the past four weeks excluded donors. Roughly 10 milliliters of peripheral blood were drawn from each donor. Points from the study as a whole: Some T1D-only expanded clones might appear in more T2D or control samples.

The V gene lost 3 bases and the J gene lost 5 bases, with 21 bases spanning the gap. Germline V CDR1 and CDR2: SGDLS, YYNGEE. This CDR3 comprises 17 residues. The rearrangement links TRBV9 to TRBJ2-1; D remains ambiguous. The sequence was collected from a man aged 18 to 29 with type 2 diabetes. Material: peripheral blood mononuclear cells (PBMCs). In DNA, the CDR3 is TGTGCCAGCAGCGCCCACCCCGACCCGATTCGGAACAATGAGCAGTTCTTC. Translation: CASSAHPDPIRNNEQFF.